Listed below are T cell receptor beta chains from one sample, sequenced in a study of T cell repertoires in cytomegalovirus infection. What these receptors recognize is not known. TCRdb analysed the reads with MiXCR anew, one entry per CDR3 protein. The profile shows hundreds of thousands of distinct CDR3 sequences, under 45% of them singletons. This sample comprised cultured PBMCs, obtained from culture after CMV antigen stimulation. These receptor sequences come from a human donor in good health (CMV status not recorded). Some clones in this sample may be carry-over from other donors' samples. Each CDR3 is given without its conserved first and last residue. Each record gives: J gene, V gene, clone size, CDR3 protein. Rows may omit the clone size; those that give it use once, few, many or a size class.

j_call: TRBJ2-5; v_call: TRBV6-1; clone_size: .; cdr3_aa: ASSFGQGAGETQY
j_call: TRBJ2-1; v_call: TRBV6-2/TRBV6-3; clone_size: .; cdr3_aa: ASSLRLAWNEQF
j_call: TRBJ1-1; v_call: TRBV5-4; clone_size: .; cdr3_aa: ASSYGVGMNTEAF
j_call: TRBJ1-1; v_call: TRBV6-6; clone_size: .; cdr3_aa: ASSIGDRASPIEAF
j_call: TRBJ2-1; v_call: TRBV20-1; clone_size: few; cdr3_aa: SASHGYSYNEQF
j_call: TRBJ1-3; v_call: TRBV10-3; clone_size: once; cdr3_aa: AISGGRGSSGNTIY
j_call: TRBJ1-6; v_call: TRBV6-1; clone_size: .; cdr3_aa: ASSQTGVRSPLH
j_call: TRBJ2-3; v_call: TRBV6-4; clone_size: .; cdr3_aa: ASSASGRGTSTQY
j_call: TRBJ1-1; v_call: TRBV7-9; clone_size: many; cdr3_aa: ASSSSGMVTEAF
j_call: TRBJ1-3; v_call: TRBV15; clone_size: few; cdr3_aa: ATSRDRLNTIY
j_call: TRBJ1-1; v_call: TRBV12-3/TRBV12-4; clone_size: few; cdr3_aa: ASSLIGGREAF